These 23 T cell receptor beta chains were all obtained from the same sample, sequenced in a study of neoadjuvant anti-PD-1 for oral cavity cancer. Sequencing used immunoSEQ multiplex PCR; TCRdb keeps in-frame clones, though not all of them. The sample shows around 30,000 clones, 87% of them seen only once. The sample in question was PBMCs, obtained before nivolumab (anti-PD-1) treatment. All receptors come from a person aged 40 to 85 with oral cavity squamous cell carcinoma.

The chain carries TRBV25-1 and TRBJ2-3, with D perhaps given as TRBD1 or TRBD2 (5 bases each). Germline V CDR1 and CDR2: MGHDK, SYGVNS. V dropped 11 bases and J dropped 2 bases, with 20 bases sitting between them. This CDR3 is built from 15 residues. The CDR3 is CASSPNFGATDTQYF. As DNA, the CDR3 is TGTGCCTCTAGCCCGAATTTCGGGGCCACAGATACGCAGTATTTT.

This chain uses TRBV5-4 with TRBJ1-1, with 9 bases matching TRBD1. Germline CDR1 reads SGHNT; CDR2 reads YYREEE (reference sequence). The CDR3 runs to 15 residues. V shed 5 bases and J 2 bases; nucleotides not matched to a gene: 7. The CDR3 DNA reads TGTGCCAGCAGTCTTGGGGGACAGGGAAACACTGAAGCTTTCTTT. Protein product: CASSLGGQGNTEAFF.

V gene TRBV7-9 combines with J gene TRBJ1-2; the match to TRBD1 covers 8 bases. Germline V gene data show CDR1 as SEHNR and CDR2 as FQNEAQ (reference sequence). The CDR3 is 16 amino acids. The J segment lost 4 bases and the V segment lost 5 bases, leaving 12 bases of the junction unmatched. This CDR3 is CASSHRTGMSFYGYTF. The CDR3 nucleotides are TGTGCCAGCAGCCACCGGACAGGGATGAGCTTCTATGGCTACACCTTC.

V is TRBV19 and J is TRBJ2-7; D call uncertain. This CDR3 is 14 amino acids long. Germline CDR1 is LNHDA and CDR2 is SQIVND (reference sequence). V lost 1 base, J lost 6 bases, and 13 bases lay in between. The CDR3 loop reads CASSIGRASAEQYF. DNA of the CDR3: TGTGCCAGTAGTATAGGGCGCGCGTCGGCCGAGCAGTACTTC.

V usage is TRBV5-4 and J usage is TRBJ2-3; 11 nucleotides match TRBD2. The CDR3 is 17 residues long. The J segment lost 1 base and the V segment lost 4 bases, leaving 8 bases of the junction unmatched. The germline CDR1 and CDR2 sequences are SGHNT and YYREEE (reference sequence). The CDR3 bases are TGTGCCAGCAGCCGCACCAAGGGACTAGCGGGCACAGATACGCAGTATTTT. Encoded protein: CASSRTKGLAGTDTQYF.

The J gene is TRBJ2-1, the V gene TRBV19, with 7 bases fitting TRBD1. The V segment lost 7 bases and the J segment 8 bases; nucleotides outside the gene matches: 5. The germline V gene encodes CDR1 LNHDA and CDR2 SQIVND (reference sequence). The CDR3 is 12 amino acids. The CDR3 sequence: CASKDQGDEQFF. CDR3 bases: TGTGCCAGTAAAGATCAGGGGGATGAGCAGTTCTTC.

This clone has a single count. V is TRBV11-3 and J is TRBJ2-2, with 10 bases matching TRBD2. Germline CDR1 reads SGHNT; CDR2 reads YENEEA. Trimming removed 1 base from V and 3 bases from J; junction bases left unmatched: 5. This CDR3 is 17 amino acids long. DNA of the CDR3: TGTGCCAGCAGCTTAGGGCTAGCGGGGGCCGACACCGGGGAGCTGTTTTTT. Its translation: CASSLGLAGADTGELFF.

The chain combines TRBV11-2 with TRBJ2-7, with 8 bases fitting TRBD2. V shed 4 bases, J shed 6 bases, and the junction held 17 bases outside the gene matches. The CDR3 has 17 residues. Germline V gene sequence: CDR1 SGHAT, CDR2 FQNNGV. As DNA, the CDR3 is TGTGCCAGCAGCTCTAGTTACGGCGGGGGGTCCCTTGTCGAGCAGTACTTC. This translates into CASSSSYGGGSLVEQYF.

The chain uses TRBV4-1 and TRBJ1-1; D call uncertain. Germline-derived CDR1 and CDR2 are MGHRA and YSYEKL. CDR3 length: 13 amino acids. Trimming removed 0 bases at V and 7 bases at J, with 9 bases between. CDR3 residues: CASSQEIVSEAFF. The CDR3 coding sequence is TGCGCCAGCAGCCAAGAAATTGTAAGTGAAGCTTTCTTT.

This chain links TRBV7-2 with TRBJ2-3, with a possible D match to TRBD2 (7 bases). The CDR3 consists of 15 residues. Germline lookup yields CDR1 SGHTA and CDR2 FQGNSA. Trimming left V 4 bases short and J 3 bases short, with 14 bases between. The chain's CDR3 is CASSWGGAGTDTQYF. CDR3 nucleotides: TGTGCCAGCAGCTGGGGGGGCGCGGGAACAGATACGCAGTATTTT.

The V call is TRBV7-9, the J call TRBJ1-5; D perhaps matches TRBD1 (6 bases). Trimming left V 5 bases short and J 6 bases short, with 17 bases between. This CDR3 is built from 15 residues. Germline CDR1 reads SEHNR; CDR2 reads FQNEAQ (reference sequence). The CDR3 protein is CASSTSRGGGQPQHF. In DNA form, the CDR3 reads TGTGCCAGCAGCACCTCCAGGGGAGGGGGTCAGCCCCAGCATTTT.

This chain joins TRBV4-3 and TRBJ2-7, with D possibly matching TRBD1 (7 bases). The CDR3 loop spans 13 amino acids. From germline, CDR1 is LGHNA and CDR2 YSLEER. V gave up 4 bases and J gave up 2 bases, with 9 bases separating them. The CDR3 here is CASSRGTAYEQYF. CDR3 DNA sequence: TGCGCCAGCAGCCGCGGGACAGCCTACGAGCAGTACTTC.

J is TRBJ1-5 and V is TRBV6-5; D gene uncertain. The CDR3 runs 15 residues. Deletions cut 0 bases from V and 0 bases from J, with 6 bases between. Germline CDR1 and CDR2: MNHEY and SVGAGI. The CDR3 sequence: CASSYSRNSNQPQHF. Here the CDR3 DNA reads TGTGCCAGCAGTTACTCAAGAAATAGCAATCAGCCCCAGCATTTT.

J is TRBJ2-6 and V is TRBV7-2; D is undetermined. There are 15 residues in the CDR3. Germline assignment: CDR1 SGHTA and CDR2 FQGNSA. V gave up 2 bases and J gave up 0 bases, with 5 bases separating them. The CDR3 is CASSLQASGANVLTF. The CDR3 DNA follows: TGTGCCAGCAGCTTACAAGCCTCTGGGGCCAACGTCCTGACTTTC.

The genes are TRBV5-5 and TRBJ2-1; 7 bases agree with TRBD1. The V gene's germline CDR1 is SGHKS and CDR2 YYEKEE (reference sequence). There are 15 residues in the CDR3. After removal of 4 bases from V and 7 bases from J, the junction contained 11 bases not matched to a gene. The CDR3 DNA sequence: TGTGCCAGCAGCCAAAGACAGGGTTTGGCGAATGAGCAGTTCTTC. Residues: CASSQRQGLANEQFF.

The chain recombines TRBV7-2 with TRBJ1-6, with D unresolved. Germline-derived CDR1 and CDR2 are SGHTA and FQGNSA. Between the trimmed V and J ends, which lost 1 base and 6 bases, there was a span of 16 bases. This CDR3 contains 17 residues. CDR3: CASSLVGDQEGNSPLHF. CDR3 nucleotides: TGTGCCAGCAGCTTAGTGGGCGACCAAGAGGGTAATTCACCCCTCCACTTT.

CDR3 residues: CASSEAQADEAFF. The CDR3 DNA follows: TGTGCCAGCAGTGAAGCGCAGGCAGACGAAGCTTTCTTT. This sequence joins TRBV6-1 and TRBJ1-1; D gene unclear. Germline V CDR1 and CDR2: MNHNS, SASEGT. Trimming removed 0 bases from V and 8 bases from J, with 10 bases in between. CDR3 length: 13 amino acids.

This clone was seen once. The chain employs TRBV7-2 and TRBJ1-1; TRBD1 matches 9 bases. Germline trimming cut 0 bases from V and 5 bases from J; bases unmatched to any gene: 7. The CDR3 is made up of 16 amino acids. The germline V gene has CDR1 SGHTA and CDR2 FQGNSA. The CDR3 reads CASSLALGQGVTEAFF. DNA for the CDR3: TGTGCCAGCAGCTTAGCTTTGGGACAGGGAGTGACTGAAGCTTTCTTT.

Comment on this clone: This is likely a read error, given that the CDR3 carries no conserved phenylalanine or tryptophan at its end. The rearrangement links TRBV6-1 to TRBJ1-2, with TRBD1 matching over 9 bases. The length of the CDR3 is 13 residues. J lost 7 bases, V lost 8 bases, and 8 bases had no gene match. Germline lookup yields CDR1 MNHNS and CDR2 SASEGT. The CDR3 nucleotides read TGTGCCAGCGCCCGGGACAGGGTGGGTGGCTACACCCTC. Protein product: CASARDRVGGYTL.

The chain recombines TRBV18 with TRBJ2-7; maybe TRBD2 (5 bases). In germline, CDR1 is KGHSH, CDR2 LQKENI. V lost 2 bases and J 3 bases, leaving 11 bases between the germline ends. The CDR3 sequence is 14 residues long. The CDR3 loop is CASSPSSEGYEQYF. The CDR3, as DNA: TGTGCCAGCTCACCATCCTCTGAGGGCTACGAGCAGTACTTC.

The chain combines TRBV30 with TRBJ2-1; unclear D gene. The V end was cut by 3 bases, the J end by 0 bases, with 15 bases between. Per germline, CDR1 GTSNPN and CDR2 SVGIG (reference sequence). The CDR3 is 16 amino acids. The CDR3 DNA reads TGTGCCTGGAGATTTTCGACGGGCAGCTCCTACAATGAGCAGTTCTTC. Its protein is CAWRFSTGSSYNEQFF.

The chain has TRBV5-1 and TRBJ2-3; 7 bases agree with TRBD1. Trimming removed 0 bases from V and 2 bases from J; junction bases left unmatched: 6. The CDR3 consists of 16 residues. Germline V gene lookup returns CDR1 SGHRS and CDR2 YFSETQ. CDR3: CASSLGAGGNTDTQYF. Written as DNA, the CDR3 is TGCGCCAGCAGCTTGGGGGCAGGGGGTAACACAGATACGCAGTATTTT.

The CDR3 region has the DNA TGTGCCAGCAGGACTTCCCGGGACGGCCTCTATGGCTACACCTTC. Its translation: CASRTSRDGLYGYTF. The chain recombines TRBV25-1 with TRBJ1-2; possibly TRBD1 for D (5 bases). Germline CDR1 MGHDK, CDR2 SYGVNS. Trimming stripped 6 bases from V and 4 bases from J, with 18 bases between. CDR3 size: 15 residues.